This TCR beta chain is drawn from a study of glioma-infiltrating T cells after dendritic cell vaccination. Concerning this clone: The antigen remains undetermined.

Study outcomes and limitations: Higher TCR clonality did not directly relate to longer survival. Complete blood and tumor specimen sets were limited to few patients.

Described time point: after dendritic cell vaccination, including at tumor progression/relapse. Isocitrate dehydrogenase mutation was absent in all glioblastoma patients. Trimming shortened V by 5 bases and J by 2 bases, and 16 bases separated the two germline ends. CDR1 and CDR2 (germline): SGHVS, FQNEAQ. This CDR3 has 15 residues. The immunoSEQ assay amplified TCRB CDR3 from up to about 2 ug DNA. The protocol was immunoSEQ multiplex PCR, while the TCRdb copy is restricted to in-frame clones and leaves out a portion. The repertoire holds tens of thousands of clones, around 91% seen once, with about 5% in the top ten.

This TCR was recovered from a human donor with glioblastoma. The chain is built from TRBV7-8 and TRBJ2-7; D is perhaps TRBD2 (5 bases). The sequenced sample was blood, obtained after dendritic cell vaccination. The CDR3 region has the DNA TGTGCCAGCAGCGTGAGGGCCGTCGGAACCTACGAGCAGTACTTC. Protein product: CASSVRAVGTYEQYF.